The present T cell receptor beta chain was sequenced within a study of metastatic and nonmetastatic thyroid tumors. Nobody among the patients had been given any treatment before thyroid surgery. TCRdb re-called clones via MiXCR from the PCR reads. The table shows approximately 15,000 clones, with 23% occurring only once. This CDR3 has 13 amino acids. V lost 6 bases and J 3 bases, leaving 12 bases between the germline ends. Germline CDR1 MNHNS, CDR2 SASEGT. This clone qualifies as medium-sized. The chain recombines TRBV6-1 with TRBJ2-7, with D perhaps TRBD1 (5 bases). Sequencing was carried out using tumor tissue. This TCR derives from a female donor with papillary thyroid cancer or a benign thyroid nodule (not recorded which). Some clones in this sample may be carry-over from other donors' samples. CDR3 amino acids: CASSIPGIYEQYF. In DNA, the CDR3 is TGTGCCAGCAGCATCCCAGGGATCTACGAGCAGTACTTC.